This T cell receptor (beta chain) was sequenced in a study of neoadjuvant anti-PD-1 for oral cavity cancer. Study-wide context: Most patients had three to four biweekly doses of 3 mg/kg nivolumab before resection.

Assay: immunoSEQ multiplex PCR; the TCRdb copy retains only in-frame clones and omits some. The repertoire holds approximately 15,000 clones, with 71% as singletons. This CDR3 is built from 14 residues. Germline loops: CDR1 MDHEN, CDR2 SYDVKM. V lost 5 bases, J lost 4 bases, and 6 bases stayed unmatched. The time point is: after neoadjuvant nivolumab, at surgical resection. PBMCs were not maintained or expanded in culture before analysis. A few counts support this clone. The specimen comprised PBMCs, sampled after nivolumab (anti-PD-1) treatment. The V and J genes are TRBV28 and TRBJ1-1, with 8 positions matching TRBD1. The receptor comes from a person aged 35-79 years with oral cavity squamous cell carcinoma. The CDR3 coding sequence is TGTGCCAGCAGTCCCCGGACAGGGAGCACTGAAGCTTTCTTT. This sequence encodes CASSPRTGSTEAFF.